This entry is about one T cell receptor beta chain. Antigen unknown. Germline V gene data show CDR1 as SGHRS and CDR2 as YFSETQ. The J segment lost 5 bases and the V segment lost 4 bases, leaving 8 bases of the junction unmatched. This CDR3 region has 16 residues. Here immunoSEQ multiplex PCR was the method, and the copy in TCRdb shows in-frame clones only, minus some. The table has 650,000 to 800,000 clones, around 77% seen once. These data come from a study of shared clonotypes between healthy human individuals. Study-wide findings and caveats: Rarefaction demonstrated incomplete sorted-subset sequencing despite large depth. Non-shared clonotypes displayed generation probabilities falling below those of clonotypes present in all four donors.

The sample comprised memory CD4+ T cells sorted from blood. The subset is: CD45RA-negative fraction. The rearrangement joins TRBV5-1 to TRBJ2-1, with 11 bases identical to TRBD2. The receptor was derived from a woman between 25 and 40 years old in good health. CDR3 sequence reads: CASSGKLAGENNEQFF. For the CDR3, the DNA is TGCGCCAGCAGCGGAAAACTAGCGGGGGAAAACAATGAGCAGTTCTTC. The variable domain in full, completed from reference TRBV5-1 and TRBJ2-1, reads KAGVTQTPRYLIKTRGQQVTLSCSPISGHRSVSWYQQTPGQGLQFLFEYFSETQRNKGNFPGRFSGRQFSNSRSEMNVSTLELGDSALYLCASSGKLAGENNEQFFGPGTRLTVL.